The sequence of this TCR beta chain was determined in a study of OX40 agonist ivuxolimab in advanced cancers. Study at large: Patients took ivuxolimab, an agonistic anti-OX40 (CD134) antibody. Participants averaged 60 years of age (range about 23 to 80) and were about 85% male.

In germline, CDR1 is GTSNPN, CDR2 SVGIG (reference sequence). The CDR3 runs to 17 residues. J lost 7 bases, V lost 2 bases, and 16 bases had no gene match. Libraries were prepared by immunoSEQ multiplex PCR; TCRdb keeps only in-frame clonotypes and omits some of them. The sample comprises about 86,000 clones, about 90% of which are singletons, and about 9% rests with the top ten. The rearrangement links TRBV30 to TRBJ2-5; 10 bases are shared with TRBD2. This specimen was CD4+ or CD8+ T cells sorted from blood, taken in a trial of the OX40 agonist ivuxolimab. The receptor comes from an adult with an advanced solid tumor such as melanoma, head and neck, liver or kidney cancer. CDR3 nucleotides: TGTGCCTGGAGTACCCCCTCCCTAGCGGGAGCTTTGGGGACCCAGTACTTC. Encoded protein: CAWSTPSLAGALGTQYF.